The text below deals with one T cell receptor beta chain. Its antigen is unknown. Germline V gene sequence: CDR1 KGHSH, CDR2 LQKENI. The CDR3 is 14 amino acids. The V and J ends lost 3 bases and 4 bases, in that order; junction bases with no gene match: 4. Produced via immunoSEQ multiplex PCR; TCRdb's table is partial and in-frame only. The table records about 160,000 clones, roughly 95% of them present only once. This sample stems from a study of cytomegalovirus exposure and HLA in healthy donors. The study, taken as a whole, reports: A later analysis found first-cohort TCR clusters tended to co-occur in the approximately 110 validation repertoires.

This receptor was identified in a woman younger than 30 in good health and CMV-seronegative. Specimen: PBMCs. The rearrangement links TRBV18 to TRBJ2-3; 7 bases align to TRBD2. In DNA, the CDR3 is TGTGCCAGCTCACCCGGGAGGCCCGCAGATACGCAGTATTTT. The encoded protein is CASSPGRPADTQYF.